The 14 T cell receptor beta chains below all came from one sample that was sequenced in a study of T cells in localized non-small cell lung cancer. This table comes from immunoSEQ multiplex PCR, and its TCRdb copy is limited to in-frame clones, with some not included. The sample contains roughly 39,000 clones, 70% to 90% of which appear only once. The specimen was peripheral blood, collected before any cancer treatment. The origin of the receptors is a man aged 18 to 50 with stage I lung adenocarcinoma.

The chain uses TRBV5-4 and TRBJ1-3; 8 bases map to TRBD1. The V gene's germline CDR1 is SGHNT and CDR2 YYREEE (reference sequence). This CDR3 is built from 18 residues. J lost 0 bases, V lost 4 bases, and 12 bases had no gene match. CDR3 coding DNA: TGTGCCAGCAGCCTTAGGTGGTCTGGACAGGGCTCTGGAAACACCATATATTTT. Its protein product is CASSLRWSGQGSGNTIYF.

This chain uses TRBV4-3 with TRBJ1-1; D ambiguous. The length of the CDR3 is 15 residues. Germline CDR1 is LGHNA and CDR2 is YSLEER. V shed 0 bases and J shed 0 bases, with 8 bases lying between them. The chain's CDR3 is CASSQEGRMNTEAFF. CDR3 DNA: TGCGCCAGCAGCCAAGAAGGCAGAATGAACACTGAAGCTTTCTTT.

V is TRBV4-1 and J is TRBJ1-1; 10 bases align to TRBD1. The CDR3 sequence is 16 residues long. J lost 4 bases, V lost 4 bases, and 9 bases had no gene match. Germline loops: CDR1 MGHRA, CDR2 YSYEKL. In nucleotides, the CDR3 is TGCGCCAGCAGCCTGGTGCCGGGACAGGGGATCACTGAAGCTTTCTTT. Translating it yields CASSLVPGQGITEAFF.

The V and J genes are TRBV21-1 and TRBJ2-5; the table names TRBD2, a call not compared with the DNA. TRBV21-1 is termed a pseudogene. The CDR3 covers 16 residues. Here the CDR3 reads CASSKEAEGRKETQYF. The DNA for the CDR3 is TGTGCCAGCAGCAAAGAGGCGGAGGGAAGAAAGGAGACCCAGTACTTC.

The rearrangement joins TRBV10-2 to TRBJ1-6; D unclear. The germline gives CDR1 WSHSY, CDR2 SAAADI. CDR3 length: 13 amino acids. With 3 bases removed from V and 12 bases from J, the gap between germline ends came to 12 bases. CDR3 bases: TGCGCCAGCAGTGATGCGGTTCGGGGACCCCTCCACTTT. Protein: CASSDAVRGPLHF.

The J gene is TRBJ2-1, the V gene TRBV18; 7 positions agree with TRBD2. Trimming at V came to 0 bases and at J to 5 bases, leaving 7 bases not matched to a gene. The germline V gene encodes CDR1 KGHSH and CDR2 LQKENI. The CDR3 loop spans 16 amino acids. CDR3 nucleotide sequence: TGTGCCAGCTCACCACCGGCACAGCGGGATAACAATGAGCAGTTCTTC. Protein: CASSPPAQRDNNEQFF. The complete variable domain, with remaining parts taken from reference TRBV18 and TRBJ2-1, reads NAGVMQNPRHLVRRRGQEARLRCSPMKGHSHVYWYRQLPEEGLKFMVYLQKENIIDESGMPKERFSAEFPKEGPSILRIQQVVRGDSAAYFCASSPPAQRDNNEQFFGPGTRLTVL.

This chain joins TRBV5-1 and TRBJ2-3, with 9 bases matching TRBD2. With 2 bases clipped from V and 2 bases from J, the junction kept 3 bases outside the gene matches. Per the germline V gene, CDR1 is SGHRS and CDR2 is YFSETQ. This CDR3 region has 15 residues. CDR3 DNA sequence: TGCGCCAGCAGCTTCGGCGGGGGGGCCACAGATACGCAGTATTTT. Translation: CASSFGGGATDTQYF.

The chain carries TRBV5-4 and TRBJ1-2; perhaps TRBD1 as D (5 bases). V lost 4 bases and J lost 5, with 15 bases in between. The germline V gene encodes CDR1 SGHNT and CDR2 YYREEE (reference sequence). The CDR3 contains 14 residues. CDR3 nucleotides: TGTGCCAGCAGCAAAGGACAAGAGGGGTATGGCTACACCTTC. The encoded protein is CASSKGQEGYGYTF.

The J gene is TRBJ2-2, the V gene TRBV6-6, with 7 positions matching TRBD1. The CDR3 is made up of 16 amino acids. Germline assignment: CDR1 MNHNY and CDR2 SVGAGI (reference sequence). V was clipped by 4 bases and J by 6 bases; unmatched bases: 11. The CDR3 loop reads CASSSWDSGIAGELFF. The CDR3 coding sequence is TGTGCCAGCAGTTCCTGGGACAGTGGCATCGCCGGGGAGCTGTTTTTT.

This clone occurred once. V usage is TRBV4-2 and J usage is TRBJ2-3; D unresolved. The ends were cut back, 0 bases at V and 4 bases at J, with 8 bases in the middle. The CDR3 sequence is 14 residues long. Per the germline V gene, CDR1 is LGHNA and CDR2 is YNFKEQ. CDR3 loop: CASSQDSGADTQYF. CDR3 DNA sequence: TGTGCCAGCAGCCAAGATTCCGGCGCAGATACGCAGTATTTT.

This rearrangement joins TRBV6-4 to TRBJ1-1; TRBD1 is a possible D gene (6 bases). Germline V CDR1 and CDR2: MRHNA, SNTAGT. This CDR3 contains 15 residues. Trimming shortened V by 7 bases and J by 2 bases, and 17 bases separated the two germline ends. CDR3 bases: TGTGCCAGCAAACCCACAGGGTCTGGTAACACTGAAGCTTTCTTT. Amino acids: CASKPTGSGNTEAFF.

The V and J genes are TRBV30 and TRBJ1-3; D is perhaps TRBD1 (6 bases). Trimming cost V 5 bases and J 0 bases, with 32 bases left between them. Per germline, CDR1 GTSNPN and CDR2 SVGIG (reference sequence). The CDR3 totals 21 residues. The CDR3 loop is CAWVHPSGGPVRRGSGNTIYF. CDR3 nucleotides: TGTGCCTGGGTCCATCCCAGCGGGGGCCCTGTAAGGAGGGGCTCTGGAAACACCATATATTTT.

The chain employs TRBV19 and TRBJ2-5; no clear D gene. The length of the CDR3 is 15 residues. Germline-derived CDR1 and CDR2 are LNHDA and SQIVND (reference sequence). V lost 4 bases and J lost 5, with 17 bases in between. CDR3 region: CASSKITPGVETQYF. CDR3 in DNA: TGTGCCAGTAGTAAAATTACCCCAGGAGTGGAGACCCAGTACTTC.

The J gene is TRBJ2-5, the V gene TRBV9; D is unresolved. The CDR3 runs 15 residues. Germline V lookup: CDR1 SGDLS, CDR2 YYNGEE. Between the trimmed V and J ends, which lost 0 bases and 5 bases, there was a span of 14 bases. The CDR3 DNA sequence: TGTGCCAGCAGCGTAGAAGGCGTGGGCTTGGAGACCCAGTACTTC. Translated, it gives CASSVEGVGLETQYF. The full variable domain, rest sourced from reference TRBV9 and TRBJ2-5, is DSGVTQTPKHLITATGQRVTLRCSPRSGDLSVYWYQQSLDQGLQFLIQYYNGEERAKGNILERFSAQQFPDLHSELNLSSLELGDSALYFCASSVEGVGLETQYFGPGTRLLVL.